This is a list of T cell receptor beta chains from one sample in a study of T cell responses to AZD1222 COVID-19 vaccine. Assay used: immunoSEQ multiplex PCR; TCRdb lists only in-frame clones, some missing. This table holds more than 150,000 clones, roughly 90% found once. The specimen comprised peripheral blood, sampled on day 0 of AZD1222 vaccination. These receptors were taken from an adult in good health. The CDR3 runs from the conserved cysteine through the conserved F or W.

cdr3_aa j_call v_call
CASSRRVAYGYTF TRBJ1-2 TRBV9
CASSSRLARAYEQYF TRBJ2-7 TRBV7-9
CASSITTTGNTIYF TRBJ1-3 TRBV3-1/TRBV3-2
CASSEDRTHSSYEQYF TRBJ2-7 TRBV6-1
CASSVLGQGINQPQHF TRBJ1-5 TRBV19
CASSLWGGGRTYEQYF TRBJ2-7 TRBV13
CASSLSGGAGNTIYF TRBJ1-3 TRBV5-1
CASSRGTGKETQYF TRBJ2-5 TRBV11-3
CASSPEDNYGYTF TRBJ1-2 TRBV5-4
CASSQLGGALRSEKLFF TRBJ1-4 TRBV6-2/TRBV6-3
CASSQVRGGPEQFF TRBJ2-1 TRBV4-3
CASSLGWGRRWETQYF TRBJ2-5 TRBV11-2
CASSHGTSRYEQFF TRBJ2-1 TRBV4-3
CASSSGQGIPYEQYF TRBJ2-7 TRBV5-4
CASSLTGGEEPQHF TRBJ1-5 TRBV11-2
CASSATGGHYEQYF TRBJ2-7 TRBV7-8
CASRDRGPGSAYNEQFF TRBJ2-1 TRBV10-2
CASSTRDRGNTEAFF TRBJ1-1 TRBV5-1
CASSLEMNQPQHF TRBJ1-5 TRBV13
CASSPGQGRNTIYF TRBJ1-3 TRBV5-4
CASSPSLDRGSSYEQYF TRBJ2-7 TRBV18
CASSRGTFNEAFF TRBJ1-1 TRBV6-6
CATSDHPTSGGSYNEQFF TRBJ2-1 TRBV24-1
CATSDSRGLSSYEQYF TRBJ2-7 TRBV24-1
CASSLTRTSGMDNEQFF TRBJ2-1 TRBV5-1
CASSDPRRDTGELFF TRBJ2-2 TRBV10-1
CASSLKGSWEQYF TRBJ2-7 TRBV27
CASSPETDRSLYEQYF TRBJ2-7 TRBV28
CASSPRLGDISGNTIYF TRBJ1-3 TRBV13
CASSLAQETQYF TRBJ2-5 TRBV5-1
CASSDNYEQYF TRBJ2-7 TRBV13
CASSLRGRGDLSGNTIYF TRBJ1-3 TRBV9
CASSDPQETQYF TRBJ2-5 TRBV27
CASSLSGGFGRGIYGYTF TRBJ1-2 TRBV27
CATSKDRVAASYEQYF TRBJ2-7 TRBV15
CASSRGTIAYEQYF TRBJ2-7 TRBV3-1/TRBV3-2
CASRIGLKAGYTF TRBJ1-2 TRBV21-1
CASSLRDNYGYTF TRBJ1-2 TRBV28
CATERGGSNYGYTF TRBJ1-2 TRBV10-3
CASSQDQGTGGEQYF TRBJ2-7 TRBV3-1/TRBV3-2
CASSFRGQGPEAFF TRBJ1-1 TRBV28
CASSVEGGPVEQFF TRBJ2-1 TRBV9
CASKPTTPILAGRNTGELFF TRBJ2-2 TRBV3-1/TRBV3-2
CAGDLGSYSGANVLTF TRBJ2-6 TRBV7-9
CSVVPGQGAWEQYF TRBJ2-7 TRBV29-1
CASRQGTYEQYF TRBJ2-7 TRBV19
CASSLGLSSYEQYF TRBJ2-7 TRBV5-6
CAPRFDMNTEAFF TRBJ1-1 TRBV2